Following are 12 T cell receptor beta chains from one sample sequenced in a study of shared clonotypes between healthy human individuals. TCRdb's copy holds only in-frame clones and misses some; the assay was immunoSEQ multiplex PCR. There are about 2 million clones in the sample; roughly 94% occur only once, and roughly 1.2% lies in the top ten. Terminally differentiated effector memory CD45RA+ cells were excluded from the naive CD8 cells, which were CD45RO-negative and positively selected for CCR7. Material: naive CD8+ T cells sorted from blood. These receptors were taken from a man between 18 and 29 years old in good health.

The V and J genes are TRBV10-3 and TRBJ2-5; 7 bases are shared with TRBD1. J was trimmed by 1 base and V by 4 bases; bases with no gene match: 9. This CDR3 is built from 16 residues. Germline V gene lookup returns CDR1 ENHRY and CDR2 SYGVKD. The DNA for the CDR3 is TGTGCCATCAGTGGCGGACAGGTTGCTGTCCAAGAGACCCAGTACTTC. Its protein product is CAISGGQVAVQETQYF.

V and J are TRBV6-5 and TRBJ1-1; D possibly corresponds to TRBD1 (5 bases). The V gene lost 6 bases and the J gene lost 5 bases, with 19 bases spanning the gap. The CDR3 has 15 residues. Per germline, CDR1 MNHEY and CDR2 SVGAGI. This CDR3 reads CASSPTGGEGTEAFF. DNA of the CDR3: TGTGCCAGCAGCCCAACCGGGGGGGAGGGTACTGAAGCTTTCTTT.

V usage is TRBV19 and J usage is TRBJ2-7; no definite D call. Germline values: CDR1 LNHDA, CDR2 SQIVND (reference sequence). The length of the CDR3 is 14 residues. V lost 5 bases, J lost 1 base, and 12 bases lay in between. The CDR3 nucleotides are TGTGCCAGTAGTGCCATTCTGCTATCCTACGAGCAGTACTTC. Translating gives CASSAILLSYEQYF.

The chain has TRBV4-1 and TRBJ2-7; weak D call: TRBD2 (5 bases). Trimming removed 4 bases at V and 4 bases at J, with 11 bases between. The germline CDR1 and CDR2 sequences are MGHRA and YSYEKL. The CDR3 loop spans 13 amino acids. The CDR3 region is CASSLRSGYEQYF. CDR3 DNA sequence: TGCGCCAGCAGCCTGAGGAGCGGATACGAGCAGTACTTC.

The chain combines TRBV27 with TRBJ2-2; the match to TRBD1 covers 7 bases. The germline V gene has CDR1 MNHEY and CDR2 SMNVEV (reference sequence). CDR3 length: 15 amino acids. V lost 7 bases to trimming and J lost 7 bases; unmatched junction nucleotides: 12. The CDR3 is CASNGQVAGVGELFF. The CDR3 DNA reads TGTGCCAGCAACGGACAGGTGGCAGGAGTCGGGGAGCTGTTTTTT.

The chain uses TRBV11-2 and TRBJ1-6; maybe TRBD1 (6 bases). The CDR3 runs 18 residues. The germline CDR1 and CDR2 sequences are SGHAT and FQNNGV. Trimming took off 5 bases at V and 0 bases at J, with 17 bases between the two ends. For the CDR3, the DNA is TGTGCCAGCAGCCTCCGGGACATCCGGTACTCCTATAATTCACCCCTCCACTTT. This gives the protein CASSLRDIRYSYNSPLHF. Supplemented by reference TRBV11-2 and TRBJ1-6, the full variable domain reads EAGVAQSPRYKIIEKRQSVAFWCNPISGHATLYWYQQILGQGPKLLIQFQNNGVVDDSQLPKDRFSAERLKGVDSTLKIQPAKLEDSAVYLCASSLRDIRYSYNSPLHFGNGTRLTVT.

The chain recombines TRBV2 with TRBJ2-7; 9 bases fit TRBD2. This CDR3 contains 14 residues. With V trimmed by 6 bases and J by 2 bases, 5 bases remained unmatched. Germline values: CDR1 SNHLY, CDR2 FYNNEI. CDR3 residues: CASRQTSGTYEQYF. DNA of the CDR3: TGTGCCAGCAGGCAGACTAGCGGTACCTACGAGCAGTACTTC.

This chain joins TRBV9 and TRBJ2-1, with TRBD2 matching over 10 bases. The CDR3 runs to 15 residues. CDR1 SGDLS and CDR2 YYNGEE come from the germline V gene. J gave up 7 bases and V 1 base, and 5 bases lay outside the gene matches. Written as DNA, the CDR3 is TGTGCCAGCAGCGTATGGGCTAGCGGGGGTAATGAGCAGTTCTTC. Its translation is CASSVWASGGNEQFF.

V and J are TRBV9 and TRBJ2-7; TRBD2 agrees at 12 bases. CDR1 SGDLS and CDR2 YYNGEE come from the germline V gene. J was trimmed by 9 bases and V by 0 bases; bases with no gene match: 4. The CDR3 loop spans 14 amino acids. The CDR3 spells CASSVDPSGRAQYF. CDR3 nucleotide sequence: TGTGCCAGCAGCGTAGATCCTAGCGGGAGGGCGCAGTACTTC. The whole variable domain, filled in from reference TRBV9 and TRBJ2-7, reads DSGVTQTPKHLITATGQRVTLRCSPRSGDLSVYWYQQSLDQGLQFLIQYYNGEERAKGNILERFSAQQFPDLHSELNLSSLELGDSALYFCASSVDPSGRAQYFGPGTRLTVT.

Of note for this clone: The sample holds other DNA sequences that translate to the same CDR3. The CDR3 coding sequence is TGTGCCAGCAGTTTTTCTCTGGTCTATGGCTACACCTTC. It translates to CASSFSLVYGYTF. This rearrangement joins TRBV28 to TRBJ1-2; no reliable D call. Germline-derived CDR1 and CDR2 are MDHEN and SYDVKM. V was clipped by 3 bases and J by 4 bases, with 9 bases between them. The CDR3 contains 13 residues.

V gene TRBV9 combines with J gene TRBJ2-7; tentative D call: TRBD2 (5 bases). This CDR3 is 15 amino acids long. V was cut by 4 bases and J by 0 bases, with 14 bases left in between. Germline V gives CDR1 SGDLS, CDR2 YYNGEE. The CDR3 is CASSPPAASSYEQYF. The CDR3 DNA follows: TGTGCCAGCAGCCCACCAGCGGCTAGCTCCTACGAGCAGTACTTC.

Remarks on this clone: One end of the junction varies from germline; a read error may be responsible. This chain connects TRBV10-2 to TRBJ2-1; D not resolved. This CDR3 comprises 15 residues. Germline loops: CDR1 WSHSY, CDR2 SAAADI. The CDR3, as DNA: TGCGCCAGCGGTGACCCGTCCTTACCCTACAATGAGCAGTTCTTC. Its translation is CASGDPSLPYNEQFF.